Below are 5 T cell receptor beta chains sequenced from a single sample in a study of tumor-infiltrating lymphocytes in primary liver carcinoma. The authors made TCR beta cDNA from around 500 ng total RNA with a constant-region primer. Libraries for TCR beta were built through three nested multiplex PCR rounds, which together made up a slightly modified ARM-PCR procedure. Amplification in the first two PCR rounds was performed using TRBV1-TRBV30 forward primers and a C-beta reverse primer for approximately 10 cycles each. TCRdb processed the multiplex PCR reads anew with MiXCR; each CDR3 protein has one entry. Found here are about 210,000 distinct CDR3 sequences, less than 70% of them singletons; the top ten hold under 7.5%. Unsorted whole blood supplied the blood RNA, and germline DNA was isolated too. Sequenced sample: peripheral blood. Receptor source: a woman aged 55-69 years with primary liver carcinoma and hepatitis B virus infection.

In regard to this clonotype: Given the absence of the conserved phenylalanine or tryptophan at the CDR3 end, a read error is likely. As DNA, the CDR3 is TGTGCAAGCACAGGGACAGTTACGAACACTGAAGCTTTCTAT. As protein: CASTGTVTNTEAFY. The chain couples TRBV25-1 to TRBJ1-1, with 7 positions matching TRBD1. Germline V gives CDR1 MGHDK, CDR2 SYGVNS. This CDR3 spans 14 amino acids.

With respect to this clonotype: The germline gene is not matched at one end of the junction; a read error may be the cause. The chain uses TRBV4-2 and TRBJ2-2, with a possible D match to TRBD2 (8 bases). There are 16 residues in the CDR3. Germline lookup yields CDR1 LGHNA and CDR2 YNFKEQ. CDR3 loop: CASSQELTGGGGELFF. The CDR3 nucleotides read TGTGCCAGCAGCCAAGAACTAACGGGAGGGGGCGGGGAGCTGTTCTTT.

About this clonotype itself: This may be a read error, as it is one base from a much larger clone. In DNA, the CDR3 is TGTGCCTGCAGCTTAGCACAGGGAACTAATGAAAAACTGTTTTTT. Its protein product is CACSLAQGTNEKLFF. J is TRBJ1-4 and V is TRBV7-9; possibly TRBD1 for D (6 bases). CDR1 SEHNR and CDR2 FQNEAQ come from the germline V gene (reference sequence). CDR3 length equals 15 residues.

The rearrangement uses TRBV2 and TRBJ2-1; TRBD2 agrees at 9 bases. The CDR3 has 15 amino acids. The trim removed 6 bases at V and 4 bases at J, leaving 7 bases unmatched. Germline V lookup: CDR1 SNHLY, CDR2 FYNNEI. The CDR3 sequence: CASRGLAGVYNEQFF. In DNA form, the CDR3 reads TGTGCCAGCAGGGGGTTAGCGGGAGTGTACAATGAGCAGTTCTTC.

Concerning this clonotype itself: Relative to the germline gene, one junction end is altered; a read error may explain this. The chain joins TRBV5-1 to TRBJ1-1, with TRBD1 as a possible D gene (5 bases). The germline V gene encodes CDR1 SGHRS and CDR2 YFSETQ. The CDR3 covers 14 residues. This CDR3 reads CASRLGRSGTEAFF. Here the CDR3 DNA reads TGCGCCAGCAGATTGGGACGGTCAGGCACTGAAGCTTTCTTT.